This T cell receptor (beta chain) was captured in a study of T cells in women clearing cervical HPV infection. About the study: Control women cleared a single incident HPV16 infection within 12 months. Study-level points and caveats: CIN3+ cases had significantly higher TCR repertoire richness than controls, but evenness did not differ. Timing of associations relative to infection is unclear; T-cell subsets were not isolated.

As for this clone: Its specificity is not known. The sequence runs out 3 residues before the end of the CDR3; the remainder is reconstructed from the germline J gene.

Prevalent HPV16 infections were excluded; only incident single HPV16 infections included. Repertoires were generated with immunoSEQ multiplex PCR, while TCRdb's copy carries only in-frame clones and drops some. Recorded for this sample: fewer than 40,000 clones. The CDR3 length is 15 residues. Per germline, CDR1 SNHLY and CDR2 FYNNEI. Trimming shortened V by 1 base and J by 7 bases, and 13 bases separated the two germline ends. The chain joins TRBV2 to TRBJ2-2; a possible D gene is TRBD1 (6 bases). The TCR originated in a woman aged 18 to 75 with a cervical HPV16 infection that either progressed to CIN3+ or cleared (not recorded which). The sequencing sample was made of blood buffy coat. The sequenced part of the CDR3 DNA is TGTGCCAGCAGTGAAGTAGTACAGGGAATCGGGGAG. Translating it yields CASSEVVQGIGE. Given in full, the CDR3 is CASSEVVQGIGELFF.